Listed below are T cell receptor beta chains from one sample, sequenced in a study of blood T cell repertoires in COVID-19. Data came from immunoSEQ multiplex PCR; TCRdb stores just in-frame clones and leaves some out. The sample includes 150,000 to 200,000 clones, 89% of them seen just once. Sequenced: PBMCs or T cells enriched from blood (not recorded which). The receptors were gathered from a young woman who had recovered from COVID-19. CDR3s include the opening cysteine and the closing phenylalanine or tryptophan. D genes are given only for firm matches. Clone size, where shown, is once, few, many, or a class for clones that have expanded.

-	TRBD2	TRBV27	TRBJ2-7	TGTGCCAGCACAGGGACTAGCGGAGTCTACGAGCAGTACTTC	CASTGTSGVYEQYF
-	-	TRBV4-3	TRBJ2-7	TGCGCCAGCAGCCAAGATGGCAGCGGCTGGTACGAGCAGTACTTC	CASSQDGSGWYEQYF
-	-	TRBV2	TRBJ1-3	TGTGCCAGCACATATACAGGGAACTCTGGAAACACCATATATTTT	CASTYTGNSGNTIYF
-	TRBD1	TRBV28	TRBJ2-5	TGTGCCAGCAGCCAGACAGGGCGGGAGACCCAGTACTTC	CASSQTGRETQYF
-	-	TRBV4-1	TRBJ1-1	TGCGCCAGCAGCCAATTTTTCGGGGTTGGGACTGAAGCTTTCTTT	CASSQFFGVGTEAFF
-	-	TRBV9	TRBJ2-3	TGTGCCAGCAGCGTAGGGAGAGGCGGGTATACAGATACGCAGTATTTT	CASSVGRGGYTDTQYF
-	-	TRBV9	TRBJ2-3	TGTGCCAGCAGCCCCTACAGCTCCCGGCCGTATACGCAGTATTTT	CASSPYSSRPYTQYF
-	TRBD2	TRBV5-4	TRBJ2-5	TGTGCCAGCAGCTCTAGGACTAGCGGGAGTGGAGAGACCCAGTACTTC	CASSSRTSGSGETQYF
-	-	TRBV28	TRBJ2-1	TGTGCCAGCAGTTTAGACAGCGACCATGAGCAGTTCTTC	CASSLDSDHEQFF
-	TRBD1	TRBV2	TRBJ2-7	TGTGCCAGCAGTGACCGACGGGACAGGGGTTTCGAGCAGTACTTC	CASSDRRDRGFEQYF
few	TRBD2	TRBV6-2/TRBV6-3	TRBJ2-1	TGTGCCAGCAGTCAAAGACTAGCGGGAGGAAGGATATCTGGGCAGTTCTTC	CASSQRLAGGRISGQFF
-	-	TRBV9	TRBJ2-7	TGTGCCAGCAGCGTGGGACTCCCATCCTACGAGCAGTACTTC	CASSVGLPSYEQYF